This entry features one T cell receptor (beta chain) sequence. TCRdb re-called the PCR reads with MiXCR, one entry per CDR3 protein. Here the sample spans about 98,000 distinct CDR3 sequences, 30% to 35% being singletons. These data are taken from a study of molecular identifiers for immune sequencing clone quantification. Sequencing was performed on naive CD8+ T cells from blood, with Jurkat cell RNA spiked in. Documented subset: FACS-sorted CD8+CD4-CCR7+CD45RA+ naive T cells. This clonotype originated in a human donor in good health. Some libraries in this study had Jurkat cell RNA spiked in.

DNA for the CDR3: TGTGCCAGCAGTTTCAGGACGATGTACGAGCAGTACTTC. Translated: CASSFRTMYEQYF. This sequence joins TRBV12-3 or TRBV12-4 and TRBJ2-7; D is uncertain. V lost 3 bases to trimming and J lost 4 bases, with 10 bases between them. CDR3 length: 13 amino acids.